This TCR beta chain was identified during a study of breast tumors, draining lymph nodes, adjacent tissues. Study observations and caveats: Tumor TCR diversity was below lymph nodes but above nontumor tissue. Findings are consistent with lymph node origin and intratumoral expansion of most tumor T cells.

This clonotype was counted ten times or more. Its antigen remains unknown. TCRdb re-analysed the multiplex PCR reads in MiXCR, keeping a single row per CDR3 protein. The sample shows several thousand distinct CDR3 sequences, around 42% of them seen only once. CDR1 is MNHEY and CDR2 is SMNVEV in the germline V gene (reference sequence). V was clipped by 2 bases and J by 7 bases, with 8 bases between them. The CDR3 length is 12 residues. Sequencing was done on a sample of tumor-adjacent breast tissue. This receptor was identified in a female donor with breast cancer. Some clones in this sample may be carry-over from other donors' samples. The chain couples TRBV27 to TRBJ1-2, with D perhaps TRBD1 (5 bases). CDR3 sequence (DNA): TGTGCCAGCAGTTTAGCCGGGGGTGGCTACACCTTC. Its translation: CASSLAGGGYTF.